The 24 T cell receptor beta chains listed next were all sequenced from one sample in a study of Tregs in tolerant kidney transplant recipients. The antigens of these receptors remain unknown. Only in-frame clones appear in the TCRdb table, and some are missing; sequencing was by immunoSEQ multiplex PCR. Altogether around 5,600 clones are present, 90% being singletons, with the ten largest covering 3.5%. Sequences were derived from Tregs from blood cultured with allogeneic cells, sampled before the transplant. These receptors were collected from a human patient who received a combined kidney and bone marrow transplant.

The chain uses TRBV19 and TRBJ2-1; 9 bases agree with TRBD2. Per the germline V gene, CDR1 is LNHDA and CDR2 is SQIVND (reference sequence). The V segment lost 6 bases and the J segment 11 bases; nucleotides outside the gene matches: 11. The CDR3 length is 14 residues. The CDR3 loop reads CASSLAGIPAKQFF. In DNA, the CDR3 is TGTGCCAGTAGCCTAGCGGGAATCCCGGCTAAGCAGTTCTTC.

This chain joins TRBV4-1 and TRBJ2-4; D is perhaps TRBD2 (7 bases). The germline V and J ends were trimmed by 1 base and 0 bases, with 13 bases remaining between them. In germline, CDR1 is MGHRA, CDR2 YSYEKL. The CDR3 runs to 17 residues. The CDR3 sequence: CASSQAEGGGAKNIQYF. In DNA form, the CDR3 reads TGCGCCAGCAGCCAAGCAGAGGGGGGGGGAGCCAAAAACATTCAGTACTTC.

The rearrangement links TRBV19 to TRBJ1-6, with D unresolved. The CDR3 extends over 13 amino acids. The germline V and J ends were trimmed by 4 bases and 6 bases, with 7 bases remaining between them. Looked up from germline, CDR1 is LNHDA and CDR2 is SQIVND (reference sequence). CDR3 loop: CASSTTLNSPLHF. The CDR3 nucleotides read TGTGCCAGTAGTACGACCCTTAATTCACCCCTCCACTTT.

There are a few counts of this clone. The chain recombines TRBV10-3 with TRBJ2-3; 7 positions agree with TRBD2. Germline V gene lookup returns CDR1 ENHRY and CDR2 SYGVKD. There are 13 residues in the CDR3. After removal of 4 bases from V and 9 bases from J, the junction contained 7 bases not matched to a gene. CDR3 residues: CAISGTSDETQYF. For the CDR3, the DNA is TGTGCCATCAGTGGCACTAGCGACGAGACGCAGTATTTT.

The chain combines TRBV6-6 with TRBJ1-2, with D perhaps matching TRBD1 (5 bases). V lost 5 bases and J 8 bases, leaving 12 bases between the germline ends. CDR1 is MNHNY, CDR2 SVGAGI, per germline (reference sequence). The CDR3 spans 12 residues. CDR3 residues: CASSAGGKGYTF. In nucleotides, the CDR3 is TGTGCCAGCAGTGCGGGGGGGAAAGGCTACACCTTC.

The CDR3 region is CASTILAGGADTQYF. In nucleotides, the CDR3 is TGTGCCAGCACCATACTAGCGGGAGGCGCAGATACGCAGTATTTT. The V call is TRBV7-8, the J call TRBJ2-3; TRBD2 matches at 12 bases. V lost 7 bases to trimming and J lost 4 bases; unmatched junction nucleotides: 6. The CDR3 runs 15 residues. Per the germline V gene, CDR1 is SGHVS and CDR2 is FQNEAQ.

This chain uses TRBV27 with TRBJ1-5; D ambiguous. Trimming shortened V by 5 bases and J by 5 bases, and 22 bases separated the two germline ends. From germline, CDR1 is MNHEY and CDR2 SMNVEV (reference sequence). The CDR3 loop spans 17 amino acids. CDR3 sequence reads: CASSPRARMGSHQPQHF. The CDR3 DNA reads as TGTGCCAGCAGTCCCCGGGCGCGTATGGGATCGCATCAGCCCCAGCATTTT.

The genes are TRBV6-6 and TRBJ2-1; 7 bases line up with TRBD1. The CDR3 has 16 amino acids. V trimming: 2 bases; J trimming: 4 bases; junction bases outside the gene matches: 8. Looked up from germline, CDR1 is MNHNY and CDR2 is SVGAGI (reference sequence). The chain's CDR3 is CASSYPGQKYYNEQFF. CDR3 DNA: TGTGCCAGCAGTTACCCGGGACAGAAATATTACAATGAGCAGTTCTTC.

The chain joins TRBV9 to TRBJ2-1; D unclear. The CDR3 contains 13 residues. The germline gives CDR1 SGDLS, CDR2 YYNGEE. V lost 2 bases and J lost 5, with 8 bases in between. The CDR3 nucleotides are TGTGCCAGCAGCGTCGGTGTCGACAATGAGCAGTTCTTC. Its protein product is CASSVGVDNEQFF.

The CDR3: CASSQADAVGSPLHF. CDR3 nucleotides: TGCGCCAGCAGCCAAGCTGATGCGGTGGGTTCACCCCTCCACTTT. The V gene is TRBV4-1, the J gene TRBJ1-6; D gene unclear. CDR3 size: 15 residues. Trimming removed 1 base at V and 9 bases at J, with 13 bases between. Germline V gene data show CDR1 as MGHRA and CDR2 as YSYEKL.

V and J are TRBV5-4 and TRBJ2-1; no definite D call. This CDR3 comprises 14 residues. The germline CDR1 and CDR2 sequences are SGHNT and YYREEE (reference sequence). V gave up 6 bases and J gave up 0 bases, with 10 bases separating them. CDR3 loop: CASTGRGSYNEQFF. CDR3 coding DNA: TGTGCCAGCACCGGGCGCGGCTCCTACAATGAGCAGTTCTTC.

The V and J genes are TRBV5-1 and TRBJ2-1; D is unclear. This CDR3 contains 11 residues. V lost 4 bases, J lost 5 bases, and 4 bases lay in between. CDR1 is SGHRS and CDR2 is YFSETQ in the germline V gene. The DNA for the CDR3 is TGCGCCAGCAGCCCTGACAATGAGCAGTTCTTC. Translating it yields CASSPDNEQFF.

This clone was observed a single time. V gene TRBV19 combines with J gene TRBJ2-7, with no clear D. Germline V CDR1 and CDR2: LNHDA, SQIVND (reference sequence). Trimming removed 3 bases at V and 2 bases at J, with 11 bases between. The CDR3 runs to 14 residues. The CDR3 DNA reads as TGTGCCAGTAGTATTGGGCGGAACGCCTACGAGCAGTACTTC. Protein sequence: CASSIGRNAYEQYF.

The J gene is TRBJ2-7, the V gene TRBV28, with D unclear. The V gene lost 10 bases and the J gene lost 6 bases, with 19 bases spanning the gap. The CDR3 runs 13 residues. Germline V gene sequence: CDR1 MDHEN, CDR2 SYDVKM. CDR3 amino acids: CAIKESKASEQYF. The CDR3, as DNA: TGTGCCATAAAGGAGAGTAAGGCCTCCGAGCAGTACTTC.

As DNA, the CDR3 is TGTGCCAGCAGTGAAGCGCAGGCAGTTGCCCGATACTTC. This encodes CASSEAQAVARYF. The chain employs TRBV6-1 and TRBJ2-7; D is ambiguous. Trimming shortened V by 0 bases and J by 13 bases, and 16 bases separated the two germline ends. The CDR3 spans 13 residues. Germline CDR1 MNHNS, CDR2 SASEGT.

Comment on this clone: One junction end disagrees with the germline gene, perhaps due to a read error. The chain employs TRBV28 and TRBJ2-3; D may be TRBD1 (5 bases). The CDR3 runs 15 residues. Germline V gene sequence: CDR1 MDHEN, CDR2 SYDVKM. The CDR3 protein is CASSPAVKATGTQYF. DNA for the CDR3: TGTGCCAGCAGCCCGGCGGTGAAGGCCACAGGTACGCAGTATTTT. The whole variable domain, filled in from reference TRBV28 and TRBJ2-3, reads DVKVTQSSRYLVKRTGEKVFLECVQDMDHENMFWYRQDPGLGLRLIYFSYDVKMKEKGDIPEGYSVSREKKERFSLILESASTNQTSMYLCASSPAVKATGTQYFGPGTRLTVL.

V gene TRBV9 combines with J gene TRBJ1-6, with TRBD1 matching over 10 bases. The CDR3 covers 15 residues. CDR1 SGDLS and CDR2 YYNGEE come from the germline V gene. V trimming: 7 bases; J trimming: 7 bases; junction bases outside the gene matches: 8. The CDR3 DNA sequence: TGTGCCAGCTCCACCCTGGGACAGGGGAATTCACCCCTCCACTTT. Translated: CASSTLGQGNSPLHF.

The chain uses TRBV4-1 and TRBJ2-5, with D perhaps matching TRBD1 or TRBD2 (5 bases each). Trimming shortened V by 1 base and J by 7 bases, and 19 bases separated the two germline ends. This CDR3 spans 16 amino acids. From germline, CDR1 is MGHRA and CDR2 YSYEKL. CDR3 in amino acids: CASSQGRDVRPGTQYF. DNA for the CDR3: TGCGCCAGCAGCCAAGGCCGGGACGTACGACCGGGGACCCAGTACTTC.

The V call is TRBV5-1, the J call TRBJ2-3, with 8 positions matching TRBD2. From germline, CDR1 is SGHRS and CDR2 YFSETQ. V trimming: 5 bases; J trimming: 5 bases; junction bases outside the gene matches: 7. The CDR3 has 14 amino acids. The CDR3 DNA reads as TGCGCCAGCAGGGAGGGGACTAGGAAAGATACGCAGTATTTT. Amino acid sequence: CASREGTRKDTQYF. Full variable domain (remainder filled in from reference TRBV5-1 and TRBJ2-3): KAGVTQTPRYLIKTRGQQVTLSCSPISGHRSVSWYQQTPGQGLQFLFEYFSETQRNKGNFPGRFSGRQFSNSRSEMNVSTLELGDSALYLCASREGTRKDTQYFGPGTRLTVL.

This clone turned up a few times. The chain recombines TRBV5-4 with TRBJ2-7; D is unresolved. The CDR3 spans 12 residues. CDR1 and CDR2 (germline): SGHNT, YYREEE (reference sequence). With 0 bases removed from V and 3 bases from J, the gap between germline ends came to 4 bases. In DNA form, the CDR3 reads TGTGCCAGCAGCTTGGATTACTACGAGCAGTACTTC. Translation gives CASSLDYYEQYF.

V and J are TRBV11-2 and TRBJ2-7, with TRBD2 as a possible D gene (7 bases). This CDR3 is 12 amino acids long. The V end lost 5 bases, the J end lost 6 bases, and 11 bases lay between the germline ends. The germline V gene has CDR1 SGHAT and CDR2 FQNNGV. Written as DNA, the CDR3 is TGTGCCAGCAGCGCCGGGGGGCTCGAGCAGTACTTC. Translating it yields CASSAGGLEQYF.

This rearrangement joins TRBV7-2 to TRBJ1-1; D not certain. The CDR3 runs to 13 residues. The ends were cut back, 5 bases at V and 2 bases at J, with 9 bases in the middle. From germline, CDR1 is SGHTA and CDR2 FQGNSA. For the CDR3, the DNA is TGTGCCAGCAGCCGGGCAGGTAACACTGAAGCTTTCTTT. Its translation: CASSRAGNTEAFF.

This CDR3 reads CASSAGTGAGPQHF. The CDR3 coding sequence is TGTGCCAGCAGTGCCGGGACAGGGGCTGGGCCCCAGCATTTT. V usage is TRBV6-6 and J usage is TRBJ1-5, with TRBD1 matching over 10 bases. V trimming: 5 bases; J trimming: 9 bases; junction bases outside the gene matches: 7. Looked up from germline, CDR1 is MNHNY and CDR2 is SVGAGI (reference sequence). The CDR3 loop spans 14 amino acids.

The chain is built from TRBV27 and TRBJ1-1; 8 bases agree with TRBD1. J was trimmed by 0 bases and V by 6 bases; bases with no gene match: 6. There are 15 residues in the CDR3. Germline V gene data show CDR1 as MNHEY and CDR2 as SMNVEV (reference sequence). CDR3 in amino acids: CASRYRGGMNTEAFF. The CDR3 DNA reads TGTGCCAGCAGGTACAGGGGGGGGATGAACACTGAAGCTTTCTTT.